What follows is one TCR beta chain and its context. The antigen remains unidentified. Using unique molecular identifiers, the investigators prepared the TCRbeta library. TCRdb itself ran the PCR reads through MiXCR, one entry per CDR3 protein. This table holds about 900,000 distinct CDR3 sequences, 25% to 30% found once. These data come from a study of T-cell reconstitution after alpha-beta-depleted transplantation in children. General observations from the study: The origin of alpha-beta T cells about two months after transplant was reportedly several hundred expanded graft clones. T-cell counts and diversity at one year following transplant were attributed mainly to newly produced T cells.

Looked up from germline, CDR1 is SGHTA and CDR2 is FQGNSA. The V gene end was trimmed by 5 bases and the J gene end by 0 bases; junction bases not matched to a gene: 12. The CDR3 totals 17 residues. The clonotype comes from a boy under two years old who had a stem cell transplant for SCID, so the T cells may come from the graft donor. Here the sequenced sample was PBMCs, mostly from graft donor cells, taken 360 days after TCRalphabeta/CD19-depleted stem cell transplant. The chain carries TRBV7-2 and TRBJ2-7, with 8 bases lining up with TRBD1. DNA of the CDR3: TGTGCCAGCAGCCCCTACTACAGGGGGAAAAACTCCTACGAGCAGTACTTC. It specifies CASSPYYRGKNSYEQYF.